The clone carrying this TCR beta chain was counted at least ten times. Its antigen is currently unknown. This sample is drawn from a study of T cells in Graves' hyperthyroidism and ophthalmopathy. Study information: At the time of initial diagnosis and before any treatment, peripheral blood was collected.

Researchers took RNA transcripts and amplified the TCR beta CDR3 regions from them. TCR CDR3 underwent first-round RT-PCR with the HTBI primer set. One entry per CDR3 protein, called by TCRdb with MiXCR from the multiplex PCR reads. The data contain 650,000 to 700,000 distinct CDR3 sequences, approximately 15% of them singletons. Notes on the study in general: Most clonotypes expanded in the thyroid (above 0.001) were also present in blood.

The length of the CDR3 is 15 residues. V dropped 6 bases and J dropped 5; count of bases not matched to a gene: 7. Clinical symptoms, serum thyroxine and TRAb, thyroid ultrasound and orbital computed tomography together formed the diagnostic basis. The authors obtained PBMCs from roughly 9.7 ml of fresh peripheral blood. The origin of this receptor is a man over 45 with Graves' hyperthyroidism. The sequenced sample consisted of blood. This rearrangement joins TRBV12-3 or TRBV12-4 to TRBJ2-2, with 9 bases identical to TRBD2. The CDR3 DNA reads TGTGCCAGCAGGATAGCGGGAGTGGAAACCGGGGAGCTGTTTTTT. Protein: CASRIAGVETGELFF.